This T cell receptor (beta chain) stems from a study of T cell responses to AZD1222 COVID-19 vaccine. Findings and limits, study-wide: The study reported that nearly half of spike-specific TCRs target unmutated variant regions.

Generated by immunoSEQ multiplex PCR, the TCRdb table keeps only in-frame clones and is missing some. Of about 260,000 clones listed, 85% to 95% are singletons. The CDR3 spans 11 residues. CDR1 is KGHSH, CDR2 LQKENI, per germline. V dropped 9 bases and J dropped 7 bases, with 12 bases sitting between them. Note on this clone: Its cognate antigen is unknown.

The sequence came from an adult in good health. Sequenced material: peripheral blood, taken on day 0 of AZD1222 vaccination. This chain joins TRBV18 and TRBJ1-1; D ambiguous. CDR3 protein: CASSREVEAFF. In DNA, the CDR3 is TGTGCCAGTTCAAGGGAGGTTGAAGCTTTCTTT.